A selection of T cell receptor beta chains follows, all from one sample in a study of T cells in Graves' hyperthyroidism and ophthalmopathy. TCRdb used MiXCR to reprocess the multiplex PCR reads, holding one entry per CDR3 protein. In the table there are roughly 500,000 distinct CDR3 sequences, about 24% of which are singletons. The specimen was blood. The receptors originated from a woman aged 30 to 39 with Graves' ophthalmopathy. Both conserved end residues are part of each CDR3. The D gene is left open where the match is weak. The size field is filled for only some rows; it gives once, few, many or a size class.

j_call	d_call	clone_size	v_call	cdr3_aa	cdr3_nt
TRBJ1-1	NA	many	TRBV30	CAGQQGRGNTEAFF	TGTGCCGGTCAACAGGGAAGGGGGAACACTGAAGCTTTCTTT
TRBJ2-7	NA	many	TRBV19	CASSAKGEGYEQYF	TGTGCCAGTAGTGCGAAGGGTGAGGGGTACGAGCAGTACTTC
TRBJ2-5	TRBD1	many	TRBV13	CASSSRDRSQETQYF	TGTGCCAGCAGCAGCCGGGACAGGTCTCAAGAGACCCAGTACTTC
TRBJ1-2	NA	NA	TRBV5-1	CASSLDILDYGYTF	TGCGCCAGCAGCTTGGATATCTTGGACTATGGCTACACCTTC
TRBJ1-2	NA	many	TRBV4-3	CASSQDPGIPYGYTF	TGCGCCAGCAGCCAAGATCCGGGGATCCCCTATGGCTACACCTTC
TRBJ1-6	NA	few	TRBV12-3/TRBV12-4	CASSFGIGSPLHF	TGTGCCAGCAGCTTCGGCATTGGCTCACCCCTCCACTTT
TRBJ1-3	TRBD1	many	TRBV27	CASSFRGLGNTIYF	TGTGCCAGCAGTTTCAGGGGGCTAGGAAACACCATATATTTT
TRBJ2-5	NA	few	TRBV5-1	CASSQGTSRETQYF	TGCGCCAGCAGCCAAGGGACGAGTCGAGAGACCCAGTACTTC
TRBJ2-7	NA	many	TRBV6-1	CASSPDRQISYEQYF	TGTGCCAGCAGTCCCGACAGACAGATCTCCTACGAGCAGTACTTC
TRBJ2-7	TRBD2	many	TRBV20-1	CSAPSGSSYEQYF	TGCAGTGCTCCTAGCGGGAGCTCCTACGAGCAGTACTTC
TRBJ1-1	NA	NA	TRBV7-9	CASSLGNTESFF	TGTGCCAGCAGCTTAGGGAACACTGAATCTTTCTTT